Detailed here is one T cell receptor (beta chain). The junction had 5 bases not matched to a gene; V was cut back by 6 bases and J by 0 bases. The CDR3 loop spans 15 amino acids. Germline-derived CDR1 and CDR2 are MDHEN and SYDVKM. The source of the sample is a study of cytomegalovirus exposure and HLA in healthy donors. Study information: The same platform as the approximately 670 first-cohort repertoires was used for the 120 or so validation repertoires, a later analysis reported.

TCRdb's table, derived via immunoSEQ multiplex PCR, lists solely in-frame clones and lacks some. The data hold about 220,000 clones, with about 83% observed a single time. The rearrangement uses TRBV28 and TRBJ2-1; TRBD1 agrees at 7 bases. The source of this sequence is a man aged 18 to 29 in good health and CMV-seronegative. Sequenced sample: PBMCs. The CDR3 DNA is TGTGCCAGCAGACTGGACAGGAGCTCCTACAATGAGCAGTTCTTC. This encodes CASRLDRSSYNEQFF.